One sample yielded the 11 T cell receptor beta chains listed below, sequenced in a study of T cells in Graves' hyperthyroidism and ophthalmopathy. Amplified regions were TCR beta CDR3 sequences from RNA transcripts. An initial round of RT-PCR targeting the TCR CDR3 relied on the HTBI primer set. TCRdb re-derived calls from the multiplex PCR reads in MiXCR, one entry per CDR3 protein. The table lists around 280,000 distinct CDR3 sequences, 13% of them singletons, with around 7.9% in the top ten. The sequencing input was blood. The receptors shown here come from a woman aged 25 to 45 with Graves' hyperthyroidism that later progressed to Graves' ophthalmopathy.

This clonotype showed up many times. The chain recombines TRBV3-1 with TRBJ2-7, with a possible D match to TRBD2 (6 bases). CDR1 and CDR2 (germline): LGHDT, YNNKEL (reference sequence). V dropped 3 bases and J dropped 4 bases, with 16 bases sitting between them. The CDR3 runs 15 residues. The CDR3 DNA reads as TGTGCCAGCAGCCAGACCCACGGGGGTGGTTACGAGCAGTACTTC. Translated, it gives CASSQTHGGGYEQYF.

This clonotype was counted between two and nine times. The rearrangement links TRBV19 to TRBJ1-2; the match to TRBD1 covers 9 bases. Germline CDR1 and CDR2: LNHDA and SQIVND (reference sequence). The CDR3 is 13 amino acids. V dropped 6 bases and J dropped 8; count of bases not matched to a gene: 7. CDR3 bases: TGTGCCAGTAGCCATGGGACAGGGCACGGCTACACCTTC. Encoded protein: CASSHGTGHGYTF.

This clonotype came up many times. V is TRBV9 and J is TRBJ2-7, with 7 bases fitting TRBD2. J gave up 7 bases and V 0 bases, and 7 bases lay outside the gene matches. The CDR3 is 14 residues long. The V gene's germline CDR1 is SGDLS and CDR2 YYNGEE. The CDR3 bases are TGTGCCAGCAGCGTAGACGGGGGGACGGGGGAGCAGTACTTC. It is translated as CASSVDGGTGEQYF.

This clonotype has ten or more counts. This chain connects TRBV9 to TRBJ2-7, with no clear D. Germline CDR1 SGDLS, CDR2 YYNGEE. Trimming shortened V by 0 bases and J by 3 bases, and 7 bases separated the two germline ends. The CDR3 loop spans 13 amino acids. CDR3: CASSVDPGYEQYF. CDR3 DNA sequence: TGTGCCAGCAGCGTAGACCCAGGCTACGAGCAGTACTTC. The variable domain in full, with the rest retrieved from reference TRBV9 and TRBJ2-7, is DSGVTQTPKHLITATGQRVTLRCSPRSGDLSVYWYQQSLDQGLQFLIQYYNGEERAKGNILERFSAQQFPDLHSELNLSSLELGDSALYFCASSVDPGYEQYFGPGTRLTVT.

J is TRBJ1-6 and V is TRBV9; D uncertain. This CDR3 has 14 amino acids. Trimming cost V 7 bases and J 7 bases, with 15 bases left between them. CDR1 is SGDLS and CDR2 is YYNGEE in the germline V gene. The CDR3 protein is CASGPVAGNSPLHF. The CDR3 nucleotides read TGTGCCAGCGGACCCGTGGCCGGGAATTCACCCCTCCACTTT.

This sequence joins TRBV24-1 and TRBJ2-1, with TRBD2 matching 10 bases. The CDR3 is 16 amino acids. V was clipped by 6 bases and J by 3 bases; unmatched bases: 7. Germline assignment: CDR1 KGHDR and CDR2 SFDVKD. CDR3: CATSSAGTSVYNEQFF. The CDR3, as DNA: TGTGCCACCAGTTCCGCTGGGACTAGCGTCTACAATGAGCAGTTCTTC.

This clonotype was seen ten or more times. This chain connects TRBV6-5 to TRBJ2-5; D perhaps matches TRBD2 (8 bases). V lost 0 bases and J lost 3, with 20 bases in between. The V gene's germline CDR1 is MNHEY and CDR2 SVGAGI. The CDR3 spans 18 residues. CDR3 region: CASSYSGGVGSGKETQYF. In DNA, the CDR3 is TGTGCCAGCAGTTACTCAGGGGGCGTGGGTAGCGGGAAAGAGACCCAGTACTTC.

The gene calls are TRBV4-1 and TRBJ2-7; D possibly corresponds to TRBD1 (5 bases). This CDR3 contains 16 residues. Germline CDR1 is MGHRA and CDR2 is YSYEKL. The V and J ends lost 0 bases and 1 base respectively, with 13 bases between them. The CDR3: CASSQDGAQSSYEQYF. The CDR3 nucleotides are TGCGCCAGCAGCCAAGATGGGGCCCAAAGTTCCTACGAGCAGTACTTC.

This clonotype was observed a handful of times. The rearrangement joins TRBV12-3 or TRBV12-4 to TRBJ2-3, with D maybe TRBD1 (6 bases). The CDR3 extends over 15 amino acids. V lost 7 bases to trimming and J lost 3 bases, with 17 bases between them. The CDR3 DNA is TGTGCCAGCACCGCCCGACAGGTATGGACAGATACGCAGTATTTT. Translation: CASTARQVWTDTQYF.

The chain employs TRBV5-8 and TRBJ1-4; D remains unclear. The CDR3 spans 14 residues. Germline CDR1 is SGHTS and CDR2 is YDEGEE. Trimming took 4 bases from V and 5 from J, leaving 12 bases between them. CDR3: CASSPGSRNEKLFF. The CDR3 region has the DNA TGTGCCAGCAGCCCGGGGTCAAGGAATGAAAAACTGTTTTTT.

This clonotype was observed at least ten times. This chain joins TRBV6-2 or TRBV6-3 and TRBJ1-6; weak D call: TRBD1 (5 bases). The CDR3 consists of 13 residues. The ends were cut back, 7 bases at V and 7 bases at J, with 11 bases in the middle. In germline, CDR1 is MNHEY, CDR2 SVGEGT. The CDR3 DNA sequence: TGTGCCAGCACGAGGGGATTCAATTCACCCCTCCACTTT. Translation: CASTRGFNSPLHF.